A selection of T cell receptor beta chains follows, all from one sample in a study of T cells of healthy individuals. Via MiXCR, TCRdb re-called the 5' RACE reads, giving one row per CDR3 protein. Here the sample spans some 82,000 distinct CDR3 sequences, about 5.5% being singletons. The receptors were sampled from a female donor in good health. CDR3s include the opening cysteine and the closing phenylalanine or tryptophan. The D gene is left open where the match is weak. For some rows the clone size is stated as once, few or many, or as a class when expanded; others skip it.

V: TRBV28
J: TRBJ2-1
D: TRBD2
size: many
DNA: TGTGCCAGCAGTTTGGGACTAGCGGTCTCCTACAATGAGCAGTTCTTC
CDR3: CASSLGLAVSYNEQFF

V: TRBV14
J: TRBJ2-5
D: TRBD1
size: many
DNA: TGTGCCAGCAGCTGGGACAGGGGTGAGACCCAGTACTTC
CDR3: CASSWDRGETQYF

V: TRBV7-2
J: TRBJ2-2
D: NA
size: NA
DNA: TGTGCCAGCAGCCCTTATCGGGGGCGTCGGGCCGCCGGGGAGCTGTTTTTT
CDR3: CASSPYRGRRAAGELFF

V: TRBV30
J: TRBJ2-1
D: TRBD2
size: many
DNA: TGTGCCTGGAGTGTACTAGGACTAGCGGGCAATGAGCAGTTCTTC
CDR3: CAWSVLGLAGNEQFF

V: TRBV7-2
J: TRBJ2-1
D: TRBD2
size: NA
DNA: TGTGCCAGCAGCGTGGGACTAGCGGGAGGGAATGAGCAGTTCTTC
CDR3: CASSVGLAGGNEQFF

V: TRBV7-2
J: TRBJ1-2
D: NA
size: few
DNA: TGTGCCAGCAGCTTAGCGCTTAAGGGCTACACCTTC
CDR3: CASSLALKGYTF

V: TRBV6-2/TRBV6-3
J: TRBJ2-4
D: NA
size: many
DNA: TGTGCCAGCAGTCCTATGGCCGGAAACATTCAGTACTTC
CDR3: CASSPMAGNIQYF

V: TRBV4-3
J: TRBJ2-3
D: TRBD2
size: many
DNA: TGCGCCAGCAGCCCCCTGGGCGGGAGCGCCACAGATACGCAGTATTTT
CDR3: CASSPLGGSATDTQYF

V: TRBV20-1
J: TRBJ2-3
D: TRBD2
size: NA
DNA: TGCAGTGCTAGGGGACTAGCGGGAGGGGGCACAGATACGCAGTATTTT
CDR3: CSARGLAGGGTDTQYF

V: TRBV27
J: TRBJ2-3
D: NA
size: many
DNA: TGTGCCAGCAGTGGGTACAGGGCGGAATCCACAGATACGCAGTATTTT
CDR3: CASSGYRAESTDTQYF

V: TRBV20-1
J: TRBJ2-1
D: TRBD2
size: many
DNA: TGCAGTGCCGATCTAGCGGGCCAAACCTACAATGAGCAGTTCTTC
CDR3: CSADLAGQTYNEQFF

V: TRBV28
J: TRBJ2-4
D: NA
size: many
DNA: TGTGCCAGCAGTTTTAGAGGTCTCGGTAATCTAGCCAAAAACATTCAGTACTTC
CDR3: CASSFRGLGNLAKNIQYF

V: TRBV20-1
J: TRBJ2-3
D: NA
size: NA
DNA: TGCAGTGCTAGGTCCACCCGAACGTATACGCAGTATTTT
CDR3: CSARSTRTYTQYF

V: TRBV27
J: TRBJ1-1
D: TRBD1
size: few
DNA: TGTGCCAGCAGGGAACAGGGGGCTATCAGCACTGAAGCTTTCTTT
CDR3: CASREQGAISTEAFF

V: TRBV24-1
J: TRBJ2-1
D: NA
size: NA
DNA: TGTGCCACCTCAGCGGGGGACTACAGGGGGGAGCAGTTCTTC
CDR3: CATSAGDYRGEQFF

V: TRBV7-2
J: TRBJ2-1
D: NA
size: many
DNA: TGTGCCAGCAGCCCTAGTGGGACTTCCCTGTGGGGTGAGCAGTTCTTC
CDR3: CASSPSGTSLWGEQFF

V: TRBV11-2
J: TRBJ2-1
D: NA
size: NA
DNA: TGTGCCAGCAGCTTAGATGGGCAGGGTCCTCTATCCCCCCCCGCGTACAATGAGCAGTTCTTC
CDR3: CASSLDGQGPLSPPAYNEQFF

V: TRBV15
J: TRBJ2-2
D: NA
size: NA
DNA: TGTGTCACCAGCAGATCCCCCGGGACGGGTGGGCGGAGAAGCGGAACCGGGGAGCTGTTTTTT
CDR3: CVTSRSPGTGGRRSGTGELFF

V: TRBV6-5
J: TRBJ2-2
D: NA
size: few
DNA: TGTGCCAGCAGCAGGACCTCCCCCACCGGGGAGCTGTTTTTT
CDR3: CASSRTSPTGELFF

V: TRBV6-2/TRBV6-3
J: TRBJ2-1
D: TRBD2
size: NA
DNA: TGTGCCAGCAGTTACTGGGCGGGGGAAAACAATGAGCAGTTCTTC
CDR3: CASSYWAGENNEQFF

V: TRBV6-2/TRBV6-3
J: TRBJ2-1
D: TRBD2
size: NA
DNA: TGTGCCAGCAGTTACTCACGACTAGCGGGGAACAATGAGCAGTTCTTC
CDR3: CASSYSRLAGNNEQFF

V: TRBV4-2
J: TRBJ2-1
D: NA
size: many
DNA: TGTGCCAGCAGCCAAGTCATCTATGAGCAGTTCTTC
CDR3: CASSQVIYEQFF

V: TRBV20-1
J: TRBJ2-7
D: NA
size: NA
DNA: TGCAGTGCTAGCCCCGTATACCGTACAGGGCTCTACGAGCAGTACTTC
CDR3: CSASPVYRTGLYEQYF